This T cell receptor (beta chain) was profiled in a study of cytomegalovirus exposure and HLA in healthy donors. About the research overall: The 120 validation repertoires were produced on the same platform as the 670 or so repertoires of the first cohort. This was reported in a later analysis.

Study observations and caveats: As was reported, the classifier diagnosed cytomegalovirus status with high specificity and sensitivity. In vitro experiments confirmed that a few CMV-associated chains were specific for CMV antigens.

V trimming: 4 bases; J trimming: 5 bases; junction bases outside the gene matches: 12. Per germline, CDR1 SGDLS and CDR2 YYNGEE. The CDR3 loop spans 17 amino acids. The protocol was immunoSEQ multiplex PCR, while the TCRdb copy is restricted to in-frame clones and leaves out a portion. The profile covers about 280,000 clones, with roughly 88% appearing a single time and around 0.92% taken by the ten largest. For this clone: The antigen remains unidentified.

The gene calls are TRBV9 and TRBJ2-7; 13 positions match TRBD2. Specimen: PBMCs. The sequence came from a woman aged 18-35 years in good health and CMV-seronegative. CDR3 residues: CASSPEGTSGMNDEQYF. DNA for the CDR3: TGTGCCAGCAGCCCAGAGGGGACTAGCGGGATGAATGACGAGCAGTACTTC.